A single T cell receptor beta chain is shown here with its context. The data were obtained in a study of OX40 agonist ivuxolimab in advanced cancers. Sequencing used immunoSEQ multiplex PCR; TCRdb keeps in-frame clones, though not all of them. The sample shows about 37,000 clones, roughly 80% of them seen only once. The ends were cut back, 4 bases at V and 5 bases at J, with 7 bases in the middle. The CDR3 has 12 residues. Per germline, CDR1 MNHEY and CDR2 SMNVEV (reference sequence). The V call is TRBV27, the J call TRBJ2-3; D might be TRBD1 (5 bases). Sample: CD4+ or CD8+ T cells sorted from blood, taken in a trial of the OX40 agonist ivuxolimab. This receptor was obtained from an adult with an advanced solid tumor such as melanoma, head and neck, liver or kidney cancer. In nucleotides, the CDR3 is TGTGCCAGCAGTTCAAGGGGAGATACGCAGTATTTT. Protein sequence: CASSSRGDTQYF.